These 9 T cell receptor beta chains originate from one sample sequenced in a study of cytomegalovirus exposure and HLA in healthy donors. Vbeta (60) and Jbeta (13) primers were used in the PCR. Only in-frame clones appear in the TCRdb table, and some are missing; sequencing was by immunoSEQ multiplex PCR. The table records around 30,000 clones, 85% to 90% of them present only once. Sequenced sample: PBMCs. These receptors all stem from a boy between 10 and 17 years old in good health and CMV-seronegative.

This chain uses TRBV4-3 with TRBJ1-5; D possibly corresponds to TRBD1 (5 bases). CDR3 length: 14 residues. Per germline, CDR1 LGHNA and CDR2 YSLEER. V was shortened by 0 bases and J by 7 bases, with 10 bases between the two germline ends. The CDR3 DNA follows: TGCGCCAGCAGCCAAGACAGGGATTACCAGCCCCAGCATTTT. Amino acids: CASSQDRDYQPQHF.

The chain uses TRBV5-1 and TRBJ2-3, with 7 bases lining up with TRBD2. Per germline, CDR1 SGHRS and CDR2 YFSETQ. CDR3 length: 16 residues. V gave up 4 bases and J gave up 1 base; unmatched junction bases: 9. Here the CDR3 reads CASSPRGAGGTDTQYF. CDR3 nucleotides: TGCGCCAGCAGCCCCCGCGGGGCGGGAGGCACAGATACGCAGTATTTT.

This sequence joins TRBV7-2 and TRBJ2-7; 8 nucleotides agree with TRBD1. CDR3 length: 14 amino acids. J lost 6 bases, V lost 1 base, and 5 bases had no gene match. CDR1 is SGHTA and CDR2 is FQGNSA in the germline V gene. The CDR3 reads CASSLDDRGREQYF. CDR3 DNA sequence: TGTGCCAGCAGCTTAGATGACAGGGGCCGCGAGCAGTACTTC.

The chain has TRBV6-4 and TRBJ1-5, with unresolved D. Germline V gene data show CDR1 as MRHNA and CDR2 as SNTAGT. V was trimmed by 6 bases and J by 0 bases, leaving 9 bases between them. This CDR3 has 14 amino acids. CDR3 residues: CASSAEYSNQPQHF. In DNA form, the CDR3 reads TGTGCCAGCAGCGCAGAATATAGCAATCAGCCCCAGCATTTT.

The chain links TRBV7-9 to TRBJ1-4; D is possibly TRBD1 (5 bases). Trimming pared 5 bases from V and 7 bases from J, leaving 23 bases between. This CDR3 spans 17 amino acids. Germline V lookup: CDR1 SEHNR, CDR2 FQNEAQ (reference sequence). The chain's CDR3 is CASSPLGVVGVIEKLFF. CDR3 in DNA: TGTGCCAGCAGCCCATTAGGGGTTGTAGGGGTAATTGAAAAACTGTTTTTT.

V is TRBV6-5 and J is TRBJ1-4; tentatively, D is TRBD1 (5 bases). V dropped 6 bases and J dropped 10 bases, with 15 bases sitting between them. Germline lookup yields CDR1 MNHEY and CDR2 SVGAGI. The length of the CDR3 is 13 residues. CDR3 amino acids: CASRRANGGKLFF. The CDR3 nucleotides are TGTGCCAGCAGGCGCGCGAACGGGGGAAAACTGTTTTTT.

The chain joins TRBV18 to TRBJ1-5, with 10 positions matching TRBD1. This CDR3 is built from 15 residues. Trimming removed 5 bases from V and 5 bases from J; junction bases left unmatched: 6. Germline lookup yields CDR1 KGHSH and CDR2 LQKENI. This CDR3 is CASSTETGGDQPQHF. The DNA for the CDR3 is TGTGCCAGCTCAACGGAGACAGGGGGCGATCAGCCCCAGCATTTT.

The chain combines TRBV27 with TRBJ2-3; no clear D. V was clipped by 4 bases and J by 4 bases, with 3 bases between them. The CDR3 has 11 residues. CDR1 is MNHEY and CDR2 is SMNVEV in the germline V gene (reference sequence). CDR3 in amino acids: CASSSSDTQYF. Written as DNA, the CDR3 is TGTGCCAGCAGTTCATCAGATACGCAGTATTTT.

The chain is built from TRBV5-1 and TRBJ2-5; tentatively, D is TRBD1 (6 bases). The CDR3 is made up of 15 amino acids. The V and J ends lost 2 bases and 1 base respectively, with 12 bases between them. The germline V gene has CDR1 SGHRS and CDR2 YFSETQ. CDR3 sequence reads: CASSLSGTSQETQYF. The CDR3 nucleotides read TGCGCCAGCAGCTTATCCGGGACAAGCCAAGAGACCCAGTACTTC.